These 14 T cell receptor beta chains share one sample of origin, sequenced in a study of CD8 T cells in Susac syndrome. Random-hexamer reverse transcription was applied to about 0.5 to 1 ug RNA. TCRdb analysed the immunoSEQ multiplex PCR reads with MiXCR anew, one entry per CDR3 protein. This sample yields approximately 190,000 distinct CDR3 sequences, of which just under 95% are seen a single time; around 0.16% belongs to the top ten. Material: CD8+ T cells from PBMCs. These TCRs come from a human donor with Susac syndrome.

The gene calls are TRBV12-3 or TRBV12-4 and TRBJ1-1; TRBD1 matches 10 bases. Trimming removed 3 bases from V and 8 bases from J; junction bases left unmatched: 3. The CDR3 covers 13 residues. The CDR3, as DNA: TGTGCCAGCAGTTTGACAGGGGGCCGGGAAGCTTTCTTT. Translated: CASSLTGGREAFF.

The chain employs TRBV27 and TRBJ2-5; 10 bases align to TRBD2. The CDR3 consists of 15 residues. V gave up 5 bases and J gave up 1 base; unmatched junction bases: 4. The V gene's germline CDR1 is MNHEY and CDR2 SMNVEV (reference sequence). CDR3 sequence reads: CASSPSGSFQETQYF. The CDR3 DNA reads TGTGCCAGCAGTCCTAGCGGGAGTTTCCAAGAGACCCAGTACTTC.

This chain joins TRBV30 and TRBJ1-2; possible D gene TRBD1, 5 bases. V lost 3 bases and J lost 4, with 9 bases in between. Germline V gene sequence: CDR1 GTSNPN, CDR2 SVGIG (reference sequence). The CDR3 runs to 12 residues. The CDR3 DNA reads TGTGCCTGGAGCCGGACAAGCTATGGCTACACCTTC. Translated, it gives CAWSRTSYGYTF.

The chain is built from TRBV21-1 and TRBJ1-5; the D call in the table, TRBD1, was not verified against the DNA. TRBV21-1 is a pseudogene locus. The CDR3 extends over 16 amino acids. This chain's CDR3 is CASSSEQGKPNQPQHF. CDR3 sequence (DNA): TGTGCCAGCAGCAGCGAACAGGGCAAACCAAATCAGCCCCAGCATTTT.

This chain links TRBV11-1 with TRBJ2-7; TRBD1 matches 12 bases. After removal of 2 bases from V and 2 bases from J, the junction contained 16 bases not matched to a gene. The CDR3 has 20 residues. Germline CDR1 reads SGHAT; CDR2 reads FQDESV (reference sequence). The CDR3 region is CASSLIPGQGAFRATYEQYF. Written as DNA, the CDR3 is TGTGCCAGCAGCTTAATACCGGGACAGGGGGCGTTTAGAGCAACCTACGAGCAGTACTTC.

The rearrangement joins TRBV3-1 to TRBJ2-1, with D perhaps TRBD1 (5 bases). CDR1 and CDR2 (germline): LGHDT, YNNKEL (reference sequence). The ends were cut back, 5 bases at V and 4 bases at J, with 9 bases in the middle. CDR3 length equals 13 residues. This CDR3 is CASSTRTYNEQFF. CDR3 bases: TGTGCCAGCAGCACCCGGACATACAATGAGCAGTTCTTC.

V usage is TRBV11-2 and J usage is TRBJ2-1, with 8 bases that match TRBD2. Germline CDR1 is SGHAT and CDR2 is FQNNGV. With V trimmed by 0 bases and J by 6 bases, 7 bases remained unmatched. This CDR3 has 16 amino acids. The CDR3 DNA sequence: TGTGCCAGCAGCTTAGAACCGGGAGGGGCAGGCAATGAGCAGTTCTTC. Translated: CASSLEPGGAGNEQFF.

V is TRBV27 and J is TRBJ2-7; D gene uncertain. The CDR3 has 11 residues. The V end was cut by 8 bases, the J end by 0 bases, with 5 bases between. Germline CDR1 and CDR2: MNHEY and SMNVEV (reference sequence). DNA for the CDR3: TGTGCCAGCGGGTTCTCCTACGAGCAGTACTTC. Its translation: CASGFSYEQYF.

J is TRBJ2-2 and V is TRBV30; D tentatively fits TRBD1 or TRBD2 (5 bases each). Germline V gene sequence: CDR1 GTSNPN, CDR2 SVGIG (reference sequence). CDR3 length: 14 amino acids. V was trimmed by 0 bases and J by 6 bases, leaving 11 bases between them. DNA of the CDR3: TGTGCCTGGAGTGTACTAGTGGGGGCCGGGGAGCTGTTTTTT. As protein: CAWSVLVGAGELFF.

The V call is TRBV28, the J call TRBJ2-4; D unclear. V gave up 1 base and J gave up 8 bases, with 0 bases separating them. CDR1 and CDR2 (germline): MDHEN, SYDVKM. The CDR3 is 10 residues long. This CDR3 is CASSLYIQYF. The CDR3 bases are TGTGCCAGCAGTTTATACATTCAGTACTTC. The whole variable domain, remainder taken from reference TRBV28 and TRBJ2-4, is DVKVTQSSRYLVKRTGEKVFLECVQDMDHENMFWYRQDPGLGLRLIYFSYDVKMKEKGDIPEGYSVSREKKERFSLILESASTNQTSMYLCASSLYIQYFGAGTRLSVL.

The chain employs TRBV10-2 and TRBJ2-2; D is unresolved. This CDR3 region has 13 residues. The germline V gene encodes CDR1 WSHSY and CDR2 SAAADI. Trimming shortened V by 3 bases and J by 4 bases, and 6 bases separated the two germline ends. The CDR3 loop is CASSEIGTGELFF. In DNA, the CDR3 is TGCGCCAGCAGTGAAATTGGCACCGGGGAGCTGTTTTTT.

The V gene is TRBV10-3, the J gene TRBJ2-5, with D unresolved. This CDR3 comprises 11 residues. V lost 6 bases to trimming and J lost 0 bases, with 2 bases between them. The germline V gene has CDR1 ENHRY and CDR2 SYGVKD. Here the CDR3 reads CAIRDQETQYF. Written as DNA, the CDR3 is TGTGCCATCAGGGACCAAGAGACCCAGTACTTC.

V is TRBV6-5 and J is TRBJ1-2, with 7 bases matching TRBD1. The CDR3 consists of 13 residues. CDR1 is MNHEY and CDR2 is SVGAGI in the germline V gene. J was trimmed by 8 bases and V by 5 bases; bases with no gene match: 8. The CDR3 region is CASSGNRGRGYTF. In DNA, the CDR3 is TGTGCCAGCAGTGGGAACAGGGGAAGGGGCTACACCTTC.

The rearrangement links TRBV12-5 to TRBJ2-7, with 11 bases aligning to TRBD1. CDR3 length: 18 residues. The V gene end was trimmed by 0 bases and the J gene end by 3 bases; junction bases not matched to a gene: 10. The V gene's germline CDR1 is LGHNT and CDR2 FRNRAP. The CDR3 loop is CASGLVILTGTGGYEQYF. DNA for the CDR3: TGTGCTAGTGGTTTGGTTATCCTCACCGGGACAGGGGGCTACGAGCAGTACTTC.